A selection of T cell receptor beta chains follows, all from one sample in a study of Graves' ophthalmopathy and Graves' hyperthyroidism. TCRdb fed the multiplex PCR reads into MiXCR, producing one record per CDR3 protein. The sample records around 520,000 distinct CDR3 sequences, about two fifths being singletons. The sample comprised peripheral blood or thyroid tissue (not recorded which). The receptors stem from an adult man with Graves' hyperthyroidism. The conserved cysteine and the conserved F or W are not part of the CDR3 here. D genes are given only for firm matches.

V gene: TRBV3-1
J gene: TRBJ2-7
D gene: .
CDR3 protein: ASSLFASATYEQY

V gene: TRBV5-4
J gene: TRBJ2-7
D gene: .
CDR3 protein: ASSLRLSSRGELYEQY

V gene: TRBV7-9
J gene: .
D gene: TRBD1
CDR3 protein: ASSSGTGYSYEQF

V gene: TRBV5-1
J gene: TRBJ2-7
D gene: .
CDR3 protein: ASSLRGPYEQY

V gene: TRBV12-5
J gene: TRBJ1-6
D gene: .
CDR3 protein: ASGLLAVNSPLH

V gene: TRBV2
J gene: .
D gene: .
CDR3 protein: ASRGRRNEQF

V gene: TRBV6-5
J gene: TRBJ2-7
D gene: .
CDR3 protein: ASSSPTEGMNEQY

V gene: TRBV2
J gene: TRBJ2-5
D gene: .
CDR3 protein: ASSFMRQNEQY

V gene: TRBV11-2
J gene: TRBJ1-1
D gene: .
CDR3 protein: ASSFRGAGTEAF

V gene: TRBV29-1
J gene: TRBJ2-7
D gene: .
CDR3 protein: SVEGQGPPLYEQY

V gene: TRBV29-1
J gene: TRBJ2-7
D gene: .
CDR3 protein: SVGTAATYEQY

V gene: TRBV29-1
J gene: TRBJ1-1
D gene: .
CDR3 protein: SLEEGTEAF

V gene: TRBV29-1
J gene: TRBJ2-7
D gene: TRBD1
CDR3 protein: SVEFRGHYEQY

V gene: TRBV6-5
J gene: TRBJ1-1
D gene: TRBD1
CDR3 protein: ASSLGQGVGNTEAF

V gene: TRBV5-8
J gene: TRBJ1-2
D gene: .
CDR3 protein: ASSPTPKVGFYGYT

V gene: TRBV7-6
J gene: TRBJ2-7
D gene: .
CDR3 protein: ASSLSGSYNEQY

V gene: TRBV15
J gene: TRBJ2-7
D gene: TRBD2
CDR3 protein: ATSRATSGNNEQY

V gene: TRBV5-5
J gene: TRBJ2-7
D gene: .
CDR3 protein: ASSFTRYSYEQY

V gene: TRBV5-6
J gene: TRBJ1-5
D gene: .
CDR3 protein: ASSPHATALGSFENQPQH

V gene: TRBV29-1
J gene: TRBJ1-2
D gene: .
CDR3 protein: SRGSPYGYT

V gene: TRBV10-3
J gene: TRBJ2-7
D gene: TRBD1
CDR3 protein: AISEPRQGARAYEQY

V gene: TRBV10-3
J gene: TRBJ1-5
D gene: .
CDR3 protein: AISEAGEQPQH

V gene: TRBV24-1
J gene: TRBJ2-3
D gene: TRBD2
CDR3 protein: ATSDPLGGVTDTQY

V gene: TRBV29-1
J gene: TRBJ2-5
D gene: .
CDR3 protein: SVGWGVSETQY

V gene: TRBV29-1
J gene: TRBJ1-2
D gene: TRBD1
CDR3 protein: SATRGGKDGYT

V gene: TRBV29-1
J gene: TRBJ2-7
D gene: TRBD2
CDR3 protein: SLDWGAGVPYEQY

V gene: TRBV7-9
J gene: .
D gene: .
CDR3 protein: ASSGSSYNEQF

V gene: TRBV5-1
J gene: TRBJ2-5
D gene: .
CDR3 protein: ASSPGTQKETQY

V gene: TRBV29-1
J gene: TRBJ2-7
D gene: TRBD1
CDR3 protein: SVEPTGDEQY

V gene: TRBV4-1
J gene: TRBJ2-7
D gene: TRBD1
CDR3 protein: ASSPTGDYEQY

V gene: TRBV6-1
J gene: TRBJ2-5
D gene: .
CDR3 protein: ASSERKNQETQY

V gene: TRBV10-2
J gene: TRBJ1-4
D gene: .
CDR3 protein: ASSESGGHYGEKLF

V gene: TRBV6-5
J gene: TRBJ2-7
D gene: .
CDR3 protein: ASSVKNEQY

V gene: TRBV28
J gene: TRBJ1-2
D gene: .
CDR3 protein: ASSLGRAGYGYT

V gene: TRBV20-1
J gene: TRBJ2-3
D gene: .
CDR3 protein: RGRGRGSTDTQY

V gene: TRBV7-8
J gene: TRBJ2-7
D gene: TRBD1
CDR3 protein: ASSLTGTGNEQY

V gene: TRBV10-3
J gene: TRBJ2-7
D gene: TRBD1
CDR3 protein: AISENRGDEQY

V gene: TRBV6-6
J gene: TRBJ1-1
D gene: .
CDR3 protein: ASSYRLDGHEAF

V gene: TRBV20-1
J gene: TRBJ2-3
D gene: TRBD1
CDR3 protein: SAEPEPGTGEDTQY

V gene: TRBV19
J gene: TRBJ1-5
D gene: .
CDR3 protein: ASTMTGPRDQPQH

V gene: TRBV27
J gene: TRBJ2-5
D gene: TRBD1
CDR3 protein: ASSLRTGVNQETQY

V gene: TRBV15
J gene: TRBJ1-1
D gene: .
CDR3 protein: ATSRGRGSGTEAF

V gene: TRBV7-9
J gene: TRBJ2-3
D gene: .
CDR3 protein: ASSSGTSTDTQY

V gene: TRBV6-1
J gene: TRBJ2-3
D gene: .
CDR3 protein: ASSEGPWDTQY

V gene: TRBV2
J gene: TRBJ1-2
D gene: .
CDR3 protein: ASSGGVGGYT

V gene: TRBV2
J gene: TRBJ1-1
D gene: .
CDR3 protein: ASSKGRNTEAF

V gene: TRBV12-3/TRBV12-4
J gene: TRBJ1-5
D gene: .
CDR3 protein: ASSSKWALGNQPQH

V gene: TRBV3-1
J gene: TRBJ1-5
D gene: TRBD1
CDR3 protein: ASSDKGQGNQPQH

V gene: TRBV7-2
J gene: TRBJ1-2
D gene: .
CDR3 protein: ASSLRSYYGYT

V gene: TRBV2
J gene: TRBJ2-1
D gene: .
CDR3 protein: ASSDDGGTYNEQF

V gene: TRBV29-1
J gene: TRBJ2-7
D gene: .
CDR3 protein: SGGPQIYEQY

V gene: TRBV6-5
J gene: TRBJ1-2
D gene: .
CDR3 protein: ASSLKVGYGYT

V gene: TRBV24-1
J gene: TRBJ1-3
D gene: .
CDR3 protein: TTSDLYSNTIY